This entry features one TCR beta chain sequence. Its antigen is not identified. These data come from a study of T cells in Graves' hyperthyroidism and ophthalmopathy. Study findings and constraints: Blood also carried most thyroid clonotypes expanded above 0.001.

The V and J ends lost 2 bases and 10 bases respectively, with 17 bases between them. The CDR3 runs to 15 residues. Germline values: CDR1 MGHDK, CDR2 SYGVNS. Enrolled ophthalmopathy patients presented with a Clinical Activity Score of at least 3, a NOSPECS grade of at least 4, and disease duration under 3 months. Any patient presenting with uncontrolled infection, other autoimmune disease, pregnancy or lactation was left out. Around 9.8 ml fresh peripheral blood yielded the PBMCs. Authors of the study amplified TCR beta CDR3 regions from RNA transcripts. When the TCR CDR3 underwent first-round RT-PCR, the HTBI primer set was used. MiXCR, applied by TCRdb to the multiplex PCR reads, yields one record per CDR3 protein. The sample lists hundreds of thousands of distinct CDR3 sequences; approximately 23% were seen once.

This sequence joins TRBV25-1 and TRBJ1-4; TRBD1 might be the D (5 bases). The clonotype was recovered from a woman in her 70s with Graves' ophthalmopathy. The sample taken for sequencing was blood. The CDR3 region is CASSEGTGGLGKLFF. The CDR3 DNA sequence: TGTGCCAGCAGTGAAGGTACAGGAGGGTTGGGAAAACTGTTTTTT. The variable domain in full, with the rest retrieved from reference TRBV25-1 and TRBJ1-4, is EADIYQTPRYLVIGTGKKITLECSQTMGHDKMYWYQQDPGMELHLIHYSYGVNSTEKGDLSSESTVSRIRTEHFPLTLESARPSHTSQYLCASSEGTGGLGKLFFGSGTQLSVL.